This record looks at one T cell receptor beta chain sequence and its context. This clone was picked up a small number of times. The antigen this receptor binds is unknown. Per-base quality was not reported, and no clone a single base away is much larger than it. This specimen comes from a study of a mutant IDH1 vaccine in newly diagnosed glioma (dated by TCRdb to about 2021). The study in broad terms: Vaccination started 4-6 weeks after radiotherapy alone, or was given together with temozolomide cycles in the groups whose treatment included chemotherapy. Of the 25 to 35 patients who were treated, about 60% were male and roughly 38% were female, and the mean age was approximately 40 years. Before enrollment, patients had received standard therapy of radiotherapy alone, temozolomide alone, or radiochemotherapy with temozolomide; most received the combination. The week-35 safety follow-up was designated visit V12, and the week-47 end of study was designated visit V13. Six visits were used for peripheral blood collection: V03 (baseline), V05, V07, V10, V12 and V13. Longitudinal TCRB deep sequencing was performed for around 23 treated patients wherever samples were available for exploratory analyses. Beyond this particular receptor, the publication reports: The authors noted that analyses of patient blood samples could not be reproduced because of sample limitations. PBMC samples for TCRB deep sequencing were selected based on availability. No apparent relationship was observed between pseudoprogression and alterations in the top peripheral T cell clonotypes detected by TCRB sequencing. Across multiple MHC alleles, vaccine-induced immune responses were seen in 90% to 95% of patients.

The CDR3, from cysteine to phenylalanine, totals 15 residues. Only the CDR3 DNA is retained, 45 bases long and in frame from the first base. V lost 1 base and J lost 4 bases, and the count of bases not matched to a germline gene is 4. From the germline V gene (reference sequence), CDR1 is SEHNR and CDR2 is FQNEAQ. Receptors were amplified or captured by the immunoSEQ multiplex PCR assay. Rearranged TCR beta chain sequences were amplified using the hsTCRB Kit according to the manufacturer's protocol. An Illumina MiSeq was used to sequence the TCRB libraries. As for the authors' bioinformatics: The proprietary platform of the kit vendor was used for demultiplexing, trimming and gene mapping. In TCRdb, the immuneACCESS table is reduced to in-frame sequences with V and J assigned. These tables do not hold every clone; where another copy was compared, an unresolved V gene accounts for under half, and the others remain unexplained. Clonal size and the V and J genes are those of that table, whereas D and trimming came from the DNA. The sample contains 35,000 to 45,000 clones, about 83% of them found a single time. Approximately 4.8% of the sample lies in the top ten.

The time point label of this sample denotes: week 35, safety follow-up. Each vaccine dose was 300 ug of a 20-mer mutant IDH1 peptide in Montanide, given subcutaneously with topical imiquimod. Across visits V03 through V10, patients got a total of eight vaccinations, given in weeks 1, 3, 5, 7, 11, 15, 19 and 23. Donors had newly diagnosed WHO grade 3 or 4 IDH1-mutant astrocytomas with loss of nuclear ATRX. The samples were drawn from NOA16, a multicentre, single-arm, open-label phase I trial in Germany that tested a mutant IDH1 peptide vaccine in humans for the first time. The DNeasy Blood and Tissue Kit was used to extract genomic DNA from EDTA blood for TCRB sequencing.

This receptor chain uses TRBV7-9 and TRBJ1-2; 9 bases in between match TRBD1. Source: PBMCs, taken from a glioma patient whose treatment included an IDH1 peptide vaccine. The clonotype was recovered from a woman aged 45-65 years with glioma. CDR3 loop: CASSLDTGGGYGYTF. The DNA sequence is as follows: TGTGCCAGCAGCTTAGATACAGGGGGCGGCTATGGCTACACCTTC.